These 23 T cell receptor beta chains originate from one sample sequenced in a study of glioma-infiltrating T cells. The iRepertoire nested amplicon-rescue multiplex PCR amplified TCR alpha and beta CDR3s from RNA. TCRdb re-called the multiplex PCR reads with MiXCR, one entry per CDR3 protein. The table has 150,000 to 200,000 distinct CDR3 sequences, more than 30% seen once. What was sequenced was glioma tissue, nonneoplastic brain tissue, or PBMCs (not recorded which). The source is a human donor with low-grade glioma or glioblastoma, undergoing nonglioma brain surgery, or in good health (not recorded which).

This clonotype was recorded at least ten times. This rearrangement joins TRBV20-1 to TRBJ1-1; tentatively, D is TRBD1 (6 bases). The V end lost 3 bases, the J end lost 1 base, and 9 bases lay between the germline ends. The CDR3 has 13 amino acids. Germline CDR1 reads DFQATT; CDR2 reads SNEGSKA (reference sequence). DNA of the CDR3: TGCAGTGCTAGGAAACAGGGGAACACTGAAGCTTTCTTT. Amino acids: CSARKQGNTEAFF.

As to this clonotype: An end of the junction does not agree with germline; a read error may underlie this. The chain recombines TRBV20-1 with TRBJ2-5; 8 bases line up with TRBD2. CDR1 and CDR2 from the germline V gene are DFQATT and SNEGSKA (reference sequence). The CDR3 runs 16 residues. This chain's CDR3 is CSARDFREGAQETKYF. The CDR3 DNA follows: TGCAGTGCTAGAGATTTCCGGGAGGGCGCCCAAGAGACCAAGTACTTC.

The chain carries TRBV6-1 and TRBJ2-7, with TRBD2 matching 13 bases. The CDR3 is 15 amino acids. Germline V gene data show CDR1 as MNHNS and CDR2 as SASEGT. V lost 9 bases to trimming and J lost 4 bases; unmatched junction nucleotides: 9. CDR3 amino acids: CASGDTSGREYEQYF. The CDR3 DNA is TGTGCCAGTGGAGACACTAGCGGGAGGGAGTACGAGCAGTACTTC.

In the case of this clonotype: The conserved phenylalanine or tryptophan is not found at the CDR3 terminus, so this likely reflects a read error. The rearrangement uses TRBV6-6 and TRBJ1-1, with unresolved D. V was pared by 7 bases and J by 10 bases, with 22 bases between. The CDR3 extends over 14 amino acids. Germline V gene sequence: CDR1 MNHNY, CDR2 SVGAGI (reference sequence). CDR3 sequence: CASTPLGPLKRAFI. CDR3 DNA: TGTGCCAGCACTCCCCTCGGTCCCCTGAAAAGAGCTTTCATT.

This clonotype was counted many times. The rearrangement joins TRBV29-1 to TRBJ2-7; 10 bases match TRBD1. With V trimmed by 6 bases and J by 6 bases, 8 bases remained unmatched. The CDR3 spans 13 residues. CDR1 is SQVTM, CDR2 ANQGSEA, per germline. The CDR3 DNA follows: TGCAGCGTCCTGCGACAGGGGGCTGGCGAGCAGTACTTC. Encoded protein: CSVLRQGAGEQYF.

The chain couples TRBV7-2 to TRBJ2-7; D not resolved. Germline V gene sequence: CDR1 SGHTA, CDR2 FQGNSA. The CDR3 runs to 19 residues. Trimming took off 5 bases at V and 4 bases at J, with 30 bases between the two ends. The CDR3 DNA follows: TGTGCCAGCAGCACCGCCGATAATGTGGGGTCCATTGATTCTTACGAGCAGTACTTC. As protein: CASSTADNVGSIDSYEQYF.

The V gene is TRBV6-2 or TRBV6-3, the J gene TRBJ2-7; TRBD2 aligns across 10 bases. This CDR3 is built from 13 residues. V lost 6 bases to trimming and J lost 6 bases; unmatched junction nucleotides: 5. CDR1 and CDR2 (germline): MNHEY, SVGEGT. CDR3 sequence reads: CASRASGSGEQYF. For the CDR3, the DNA is TGTGCCAGCAGGGCTAGCGGGAGCGGCGAGCAGTACTTC.

V gene TRBV6-2 or TRBV6-3 combines with J gene TRBJ2-1; 14 bases line up with TRBD2. Germline assignment: CDR1 MNHEY and CDR2 SVGEGT. Trimming removed 6 bases from V and 7 bases from J; junction bases left unmatched: 5. The CDR3 sequence is 15 residues long. The CDR3 is CASRTGLAGVNEQFF. The CDR3 DNA follows: TGTGCCAGCAGAACGGGACTAGCGGGAGTGAATGAGCAGTTCTTC.

A word on this clonotype: Being one base from a much bigger clone, this may be a read error. The chain is built from TRBV29-1 and TRBJ2-3; the D is unclear. Per germline, CDR1 SQVTM and CDR2 ANQGSEA. V lost 8 bases and J 6 bases, leaving 15 bases between the germline ends. The CDR3 runs to 12 residues. The CDR3 bases are TGCAGCTTTAAAATGGGCCCCGATACGCAGTATTTT. It specifies CSFKMGPDTQYF.

About this clonotype itself: Germline is not matched at one junction end, which may reflect a read error. V gene TRBV6-9 combines with J gene TRBJ2-7; possibly TRBD1 for D (6 bases). The CDR3 runs 13 residues. The germline V gene has CDR1 MNHGY and CDR2 SVAAGI. Here the CDR3 reads CASSYRDTGELYF. The CDR3 bases are TGTGCCAGCAGTTACAGGGACACCGGGGAGCTGTACTTC.

This clonotype came up many times. The chain has TRBV19 and TRBJ1-5; D unclear. The CDR3 spans 13 residues. Germline V CDR1 and CDR2: LNHDA, SQIVND (reference sequence). V shed 5 bases and J shed 7 bases, with 12 bases lying between them. CDR3 DNA: TGTGCCAGTAGTTCCCTGGGTGGACAGCCCCAGCATTTT. This encodes CASSSLGGQPQHF.

This clonotype came up many times. The rearrangement joins TRBV20-1 to TRBJ2-4; D may match TRBD1 or TRBD2 (6 bases each). The CDR3 is 15 residues long. CDR1 DFQATT and CDR2 SNEGSKA come from the germline V gene (reference sequence). Trimming removed 2 bases at V and 3 bases at J, with 14 bases between. The CDR3 is CSARYGGLGKNIQYF. The CDR3 DNA is TGCAGTGCTAGATATGGGGGGCTGGGCAAAAACATTCAGTACTTC.

On this clonotype itself: This sequence may be a read error, since a much larger clone differs from it by one base. The chain joins TRBV10-3 to TRBJ2-7; D is possibly TRBD1 or TRBD2 (5 bases each). Germline loops: CDR1 ENHRY, CDR2 SYGVKD. CDR3 length: 13 residues. V was trimmed by 10 bases and J by 3 bases, leaving 16 bases between them. This CDR3 is CATGAGGFYEQYF. DNA for the CDR3: TGTGCCACCGGGGCAGGTGGGTTCTACGAGCAGTACTTC.

The gene calls are TRBV4-1 and TRBJ1-6; D is perhaps TRBD1 (5 bases). Trimming cost V 6 bases and J 8 bases, with 20 bases left between them. The CDR3 length is 16 residues. The germline CDR1 and CDR2 sequences are MGHRA and YSYEKL. CDR3: CASRDPIGTVYSPLHF. The CDR3, as DNA: TGCGCCAGCAGAGATCCGATCGGGACCGTCTATTCACCCCTCCACTTT.

The V and J genes are TRBV3-1 and TRBJ2-1; TRBD2 matches at 12 bases. This CDR3 region has 16 residues. In germline, CDR1 is LGHDT, CDR2 YNNKEL (reference sequence). Germline trimming cut 4 bases from V and 8 bases from J; bases unmatched to any gene: 9. CDR3 bases: TGTGCCAGCAGCCCGACTAGCGGGAGTAGTGTCTATGAGCAGTTCTTC. Its protein product is CASSPTSGSSVYEQFF.

This clonotype was recorded at least ten times. V gene TRBV7-6 combines with J gene TRBJ2-2, with D perhaps matching TRBD2 (5 bases). Germline CDR1 and CDR2: SGHVS and FNYEAQ. Between the trimmed V and J ends, which lost 5 bases and 2 bases, there was a span of 15 bases. The CDR3 runs to 16 residues. For the CDR3, the DNA is TGTGCCAGCAGCCCTATAGCGATAGCAAACACCGGGGAGCTGTTTTTT. It yields the protein CASSPIAIANTGELFF.

This clonotype was seen at least ten times. The rearrangement joins TRBV28 to TRBJ2-7, with TRBD1 matching over 7 bases. V shed 4 bases and J 6 bases; nucleotides not matched to a gene: 3. This CDR3 is built from 12 residues. Germline assignment: CDR1 MDHEN and CDR2 SYDVKM. The CDR3 nucleotides read TGTGCCAGCAGTTACGGACAGGTCGAGCAGTACTTC. It codes for CASSYGQVEQYF.

The sample holds a few counts of this clonotype. This could be a read error, since a much larger clone is one nucleotide away. The chain has TRBV4-2 and TRBJ1-6; 11 nucleotides line up with TRBD1. CDR3 length equals 14 residues. CDR1 and CDR2 (germline): LGHNA, YNFKEQ. The CDR3: CASSQDRGRSPLPF. The CDR3 coding sequence is TGTGCCAGCAGTCAGGACAGGGGGCGTTCACCCCTCCCCTTT.

Turning to this clonotype: A much larger clone is a single base away; this may be a read error. V usage is TRBV3-1 and J usage is TRBJ2-1; 8 bases line up with TRBD2. The CDR3 spans 17 residues. With V trimmed by 0 bases and J by 4 bases, 8 bases remained unmatched. Germline assignment: CDR1 LGHDT and CDR2 YNNKEL (reference sequence). The CDR3 sequence: CASSQDTTSVLYNEQFF. The CDR3 DNA reads as TGTGCCAGCAGCCAAGACACGACTAGCGTGTTATACAATGAGCAGTTCTTC.

This chain joins TRBV20-1 and TRBJ2-7; possibly TRBD1 for D (5 bases). Trimming took off 2 bases at V and 5 bases at J, with 10 bases between the two ends. Germline V gene data show CDR1 as DFQATT and CDR2 as SNEGSKA (reference sequence). The CDR3 loop spans 12 amino acids. The DNA for the CDR3 is TGCAGTGCTAGAACAGGCTACAACGAGCAGTACTTC. Protein sequence: CSARTGYNEQYF.

This clonotype was seen many times. This chain uses TRBV20-1 with TRBJ1-2; the D is unclear. The V end lost 0 bases, the J end lost 10 bases, and 15 bases lay between the germline ends. This CDR3 comprises 13 residues. Germline CDR1 and CDR2: DFQATT and SNEGSKA (reference sequence). The CDR3 DNA reads as TGCAGTGCTAGAGATGGCGTCGCACATGCCTACACCTTC. Translating gives CSARDGVAHAYTF.

As regards this clonotype: Being one base from a much bigger clone, this may be a read error. V usage is TRBV5-8 and J usage is TRBJ1-3; D ambiguous. The CDR3 totals 15 residues. Germline V gene data show CDR1 as SGHTS and CDR2 as YDEGEE. CDR3 loop: CASILNSGSGNTIYF. The CDR3 nucleotides read TGTGCCAGCATCTTGAACTCGGGTTCTGGAAACACCATATATTTT.

This chain connects TRBV12-3 or TRBV12-4 to TRBJ2-1, with D uncertain. This CDR3 spans 13 amino acids. Trimming stripped 4 bases from V and 5 bases from J, with 9 bases between. The CDR3 sequence is CASSSGRDNEQFF. The CDR3 DNA follows: TGTGCCAGCAGTTCTGGGCGAGACAATGAGCAGTTCTTC.